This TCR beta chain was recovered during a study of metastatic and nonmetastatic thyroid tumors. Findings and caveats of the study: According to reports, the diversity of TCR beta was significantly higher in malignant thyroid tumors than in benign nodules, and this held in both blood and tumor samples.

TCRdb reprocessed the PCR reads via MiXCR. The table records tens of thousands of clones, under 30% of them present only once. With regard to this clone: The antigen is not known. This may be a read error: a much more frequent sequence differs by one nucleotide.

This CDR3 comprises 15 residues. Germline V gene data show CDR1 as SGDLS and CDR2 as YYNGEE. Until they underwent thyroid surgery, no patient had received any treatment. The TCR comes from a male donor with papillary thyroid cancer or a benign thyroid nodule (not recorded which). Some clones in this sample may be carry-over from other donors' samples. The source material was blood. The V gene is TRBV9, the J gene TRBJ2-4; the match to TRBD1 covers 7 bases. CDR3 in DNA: TGTGCCAGCAGCGCCCCCGGGACAGCGAAAAGCATTCAGTACTTC. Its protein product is CASSAPGTAKSIQYF.